The present T cell receptor (beta chain) was sequenced within a study of blood T cell repertoires in COVID-19. At the level of the study: The cDNA or gDNA used as material had been derived from T cells, B-cell-depleted T cells, or PBMCs.

Adults between about 18 and 95 years of age took part from under 30 US areas. Clinical history reported by participants formed the basis on which cohorts were assigned. The CDR3 runs to 15 residues. The germline V gene encodes CDR1 SGHTA and CDR2 FQGNSA. V was pared by 5 bases and J by 10 bases, with 18 bases between. Profiling relied on immunoSEQ multiplex PCR, and the TCRdb table lists in-frame clones only, not all of them. Among some 290,000 clones, approximately 91% were seen once, and the ten largest hold 2% to 2.5%. The sequence came from a woman aged 40 to 55 with acute COVID-19. Sequenced material: PBMCs or T cells enriched from blood (not recorded which). The chain is built from TRBV7-2 and TRBJ1-6; D might be TRBD1 (6 bases). The CDR3, as DNA: TGTGCCAGCAGCCCCTGGACAGTTCAACAGTCACCCCTCCACTTT. This gives the protein CASSPWTVQQSPLHF.